Below, 10 T cell receptor beta chains from the same sample are listed, as sequenced in a study of cytomegalovirus exposure and HLA in healthy donors. The PCR had 60 Vbeta and 13 Jbeta primers. Some clones are missing from TCRdb's copy, which holds only in-frame ones; the method was immunoSEQ multiplex PCR. This sample has about 110,000 clones, with 60% to 80% found just once. What was sequenced was PBMCs. These receptors came from a middle-aged man in good health and CMV-seropositive.

The chain couples TRBV9 to TRBJ2-5; TRBD1 aligns across 9 bases. This CDR3 region has 15 residues. V shed 7 bases, J shed 1 base, and the junction held 8 bases outside the gene matches. Germline loops: CDR1 SGDLS, CDR2 YYNGEE. The CDR3 region has the DNA TGTGCCAGCGACACCGGGACAGGGTCCCAAGAGACCCAGTACTTC. This encodes CASDTGTGSQETQYF. The full variable domain, its missing parts supplied by reference TRBV9 and TRBJ2-5, is DSGVTQTPKHLITATGQRVTLRCSPRSGDLSVYWYQQSLDQGLQFLIQYYNGEERAKGNILERFSAQQFPDLHSELNLSSLELGDSALYFCASDTGTGSQETQYFGPGTRLLVL.

The V gene is TRBV6-6, the J gene TRBJ2-7; D call uncertain. CDR3 size: 11 residues. Trimming removed 5 bases at V and 6 bases at J, with 8 bases between. CDR1 MNHNY and CDR2 SVGAGI come from the germline V gene (reference sequence). The CDR3 is CASSLVGEQYF. Here the CDR3 DNA reads TGTGCCAGCAGTCTCGTCGGCGAGCAGTACTTC.

In nucleotides, the CDR3 is TGTGCCAGTAGTGCTCTAGCGGGATCATCCTACAATGAGCAGTTCTTC. It codes for CASSALAGSSYNEQFF. The chain is built from TRBV19 and TRBJ2-1, with 9 positions matching TRBD2. With V trimmed by 5 bases and J by 1 base, 6 bases remained unmatched. Germline assignment: CDR1 LNHDA and CDR2 SQIVND (reference sequence). This CDR3 contains 16 residues.

In DNA form, the CDR3 reads TGTGCCAGCAGTCTTAGAATTGGGACTAGCGGGAGAAGTTTGGAGACCCAGTACTTC. Translation gives CASSLRIGTSGRSLETQYF. This chain joins TRBV7-9 and TRBJ2-5; 14 bases align to TRBD2. J gave up 5 bases and V 6 bases, and 17 bases lay outside the gene matches. CDR3 size: 19 residues. CDR1 is SEHNR and CDR2 is FQNEAQ in the germline V gene (reference sequence).

The chain carries TRBV5-1 and TRBJ2-1; 12 bases map to TRBD2. The CDR3 contains 15 residues. Per germline, CDR1 SGHRS and CDR2 YFSETQ. Trimming removed 4 bases from V and 10 bases from J; junction bases left unmatched: 9. The CDR3 spells CASSRGGLAGQEQFF. As DNA, the CDR3 is TGCGCCAGCAGCCGAGGGGGACTAGCGGGCCAAGAGCAGTTCTTC.

Notes on this clone: Relative to the germline gene, one junction end is altered; a read error may explain this. The rearrangement links TRBV5-1 to TRBJ1-2, with D possibly being TRBD1 (6 bases). In germline, CDR1 is SGHRS, CDR2 YFSETQ. There are 14 residues in the CDR3. CDR3 protein: CASSRLGGGYVYTF. CDR3 nucleotide sequence: TGCGCCAGCAGCCGCCTGGGGGGGGGCTATGTCTACACCTTC. The whole variable domain, remainder taken from reference TRBV5-1 and TRBJ1-2, is KAGVTQTPRYLIKTRGQQVTLSCSPISGHRSVSWYQQTPGQGLQFLFEYFSETQRNKGNFPGRFSGRQFSNSRSEMNVSTLELGDSALYLCASSRLGGGYVYTFGSGTRLTVV.

This clone was seen once. V and J are TRBV27 and TRBJ1-2; TRBD1 matches at 8 bases. Trimming removed 5 bases from V and 1 base from J; junction bases left unmatched: 15. The germline gives CDR1 MNHEY, CDR2 SMNVEV (reference sequence). The length of the CDR3 is 18 residues. The CDR3: CASSVQGASINFNYGYTF. In nucleotides, the CDR3 is TGTGCCAGCAGTGTTCAGGGGGCTAGCATAAACTTTAACTATGGCTACACCTTC.

This chain links TRBV5-6 with TRBJ2-7, with D maybe TRBD1 (6 bases). CDR3 size: 16 residues. V shed 3 bases and J shed 3 bases, with 19 bases lying between them. CDR1 is SGHDT, CDR2 YYEEEE, per germline. The CDR3: CASSSRDRRPLYEQYF. The DNA of the CDR3 is TGTGCCAGCAGCTCCAGAGACAGGCGCCCTCTCTACGAGCAGTACTTC.

The chain joins TRBV7-3 to TRBJ2-1; 7 nucleotides agree with TRBD2. This CDR3 contains 15 residues. The germline V gene encodes CDR1 SGHTA and CDR2 FQGTGA. V lost 1 base and J lost 4; bases outside the gene matches: 4. Here the CDR3 reads CASSLNAGVYNEQFF. The CDR3 DNA reads as TGTGCCAGCAGCTTAAATGCGGGAGTGTACAATGAGCAGTTCTTC.

The rearrangement uses TRBV7-9 and TRBJ1-2; TRBD1 matches at 7 bases. The ends lost 2 bases at V and 2 bases at J; junction bases unmatched: 2. The CDR3 is 14 amino acids. Germline V gene data show CDR1 as SEHNR and CDR2 as FQNEAQ (reference sequence). CDR3 in DNA: TGTGCCAGCAGCTTATCGACAGGGAACTATGGCTACACCTTC. This gives the protein CASSLSTGNYGYTF.